This T cell receptor (beta chain) was identified during a study of T cell responses to AZD1222 COVID-19 vaccine. Trimming stripped 0 bases from V and 8 bases from J, with 14 bases between. This CDR3 contains 15 residues. Germline V lookup: CDR1 SGHDT, CDR2 YYEEEE. Worth noting for this clone: No antigen is known for it.

Study-wide points: No day 14 peak samples; only post-peak repertoires were characterized.

Data came from immunoSEQ multiplex PCR; TCRdb stores just in-frame clones and leaves some out. The table has about 260,000 clones, approximately 95% seen once. The chain is built from TRBV5-6 and TRBJ1-4; D call uncertain. Material: peripheral blood, obtained on day 0 of AZD1222 vaccination. The receptor was derived from an adult in good health. The CDR3, as DNA: TGTGCCAGCAGCTTGGCCACCTCAGCCGGGGAAAAACTGTTTTTT. Translated, it gives CASSLATSAGEKLFF.